Described below is a single T cell receptor (beta chain) sequence and its context. Its cognate antigen is unknown. This entry is derived from a study of cytomegalovirus exposure and HLA in healthy donors. Across the whole study: An early data release held approximately 80 million unique TCRs from HLA-typed donors. The study, taken as a whole, reports: A missense variant in DCLRE1C was later tied to TCR beta V- and J-gene trimming.

The CDR3 spans 13 residues. Germline V gene lookup returns CDR1 SQVTM and CDR2 ANQGSEA. V lost 4 bases and J lost 2; bases outside the gene matches: 2. Primers for the PCR totalled 60 Vbeta and 13 Jbeta. The method was immunoSEQ multiplex PCR; TCRdb's version includes in-frame clones alone and lacks a portion of them. The repertoire holds around 100,000 clones, around three quarters seen once, with about 7.3% in the top ten. The sequence derives from a young man in good health and CMV-seronegative. V is TRBV29-1 and J is TRBJ1-3; 7 positions match TRBD1. Sequenced input: PBMCs. The CDR3 sequence: CSVGGGAGNTIYF. The CDR3 DNA follows: TGCAGCGTTGGAGGGGGCGCTGGAAACACCATATATTTT.